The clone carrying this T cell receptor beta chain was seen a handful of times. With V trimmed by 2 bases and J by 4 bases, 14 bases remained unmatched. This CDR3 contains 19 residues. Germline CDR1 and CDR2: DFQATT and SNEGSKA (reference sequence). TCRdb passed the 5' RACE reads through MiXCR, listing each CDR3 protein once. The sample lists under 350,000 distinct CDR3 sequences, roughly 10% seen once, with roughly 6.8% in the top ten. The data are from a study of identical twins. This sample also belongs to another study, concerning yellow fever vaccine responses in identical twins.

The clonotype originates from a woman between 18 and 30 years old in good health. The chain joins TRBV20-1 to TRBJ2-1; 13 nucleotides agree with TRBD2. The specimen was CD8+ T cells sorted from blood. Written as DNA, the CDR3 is TGCAGTGCTAGACCCATCTGGACTAGCGGGAGCTCTGATTACAATGAGCAGTTCTTC. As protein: CSARPIWTSGSSDYNEQFF.